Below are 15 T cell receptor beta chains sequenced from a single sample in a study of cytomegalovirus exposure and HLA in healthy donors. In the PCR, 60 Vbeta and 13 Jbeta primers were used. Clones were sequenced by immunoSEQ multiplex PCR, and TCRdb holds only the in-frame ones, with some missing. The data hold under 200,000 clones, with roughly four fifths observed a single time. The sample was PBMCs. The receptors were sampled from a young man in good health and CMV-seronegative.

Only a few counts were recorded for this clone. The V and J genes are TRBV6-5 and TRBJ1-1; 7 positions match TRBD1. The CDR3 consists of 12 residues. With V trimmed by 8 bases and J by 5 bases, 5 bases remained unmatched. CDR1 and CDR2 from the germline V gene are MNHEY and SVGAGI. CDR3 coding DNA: TGTGCCAGCGCCACAGGGGAAACTGAAGCTTTCTTT. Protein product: CASATGETEAFF.

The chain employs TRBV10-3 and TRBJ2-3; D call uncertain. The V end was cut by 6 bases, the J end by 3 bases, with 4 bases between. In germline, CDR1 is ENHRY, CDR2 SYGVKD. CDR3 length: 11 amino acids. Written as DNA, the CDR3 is TGTGCCATCAGCGTAACAGATACGCAGTATTTT. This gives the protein CAISVTDTQYF.

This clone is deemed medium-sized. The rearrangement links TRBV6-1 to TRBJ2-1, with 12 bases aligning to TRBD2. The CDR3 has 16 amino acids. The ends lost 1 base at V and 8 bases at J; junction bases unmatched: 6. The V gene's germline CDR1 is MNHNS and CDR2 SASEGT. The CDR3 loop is CASSEVLAGGPDEQFF. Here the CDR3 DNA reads TGTGCCAGCAGTGAAGTTCTAGCGGGAGGGCCCGATGAGCAGTTCTTC.

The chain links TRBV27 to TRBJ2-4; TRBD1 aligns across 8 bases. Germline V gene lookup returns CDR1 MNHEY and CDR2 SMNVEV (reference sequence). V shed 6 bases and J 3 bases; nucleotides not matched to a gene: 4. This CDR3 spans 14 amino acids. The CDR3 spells CASSWTGNKNIQYF. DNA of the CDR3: TGTGCCAGCAGCTGGACAGGGAACAAAAACATTCAGTACTTC.

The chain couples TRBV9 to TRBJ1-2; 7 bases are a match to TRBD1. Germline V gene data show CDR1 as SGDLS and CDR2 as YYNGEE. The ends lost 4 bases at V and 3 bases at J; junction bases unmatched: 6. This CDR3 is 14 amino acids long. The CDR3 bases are TGTGCCAGCAGCCTTGGAGGGGGCGACTATGGCTACACCTTC. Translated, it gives CASSLGGGDYGYTF.

The CDR3 sequence is CASSPWRTNTGELFF. The CDR3 nucleotides read TGTGCCAGCAGTCCGTGGAGAACGAACACCGGGGAGCTGTTTTTT. This chain connects TRBV28 to TRBJ2-2; D remains unclear. Germline-derived CDR1 and CDR2 are MDHEN and SYDVKM. The CDR3 totals 15 residues. V was pared by 5 bases and J by 0 bases, with 10 bases between.

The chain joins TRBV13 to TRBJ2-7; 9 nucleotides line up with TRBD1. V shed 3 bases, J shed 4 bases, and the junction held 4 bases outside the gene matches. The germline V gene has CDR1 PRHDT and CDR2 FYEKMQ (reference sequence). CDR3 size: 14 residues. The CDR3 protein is CASSLRDRVYEQYF. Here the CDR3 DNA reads TGTGCCAGCAGCTTGAGGGACAGGGTTTACGAGCAGTACTTC.

The CDR3 DNA follows: TGTGCCAGCAGTGCTACAGCCTTCTCTGGAAACACCATATATTTT. Translated, it gives CASSATAFSGNTIYF. This chain links TRBV6-1 with TRBJ1-3; no clear D gene. Germline V gene data show CDR1 as MNHNS and CDR2 as SASEGT. This CDR3 spans 15 amino acids. Between the trimmed V and J ends, which lost 4 bases and 0 bases, there was a span of 10 bases.

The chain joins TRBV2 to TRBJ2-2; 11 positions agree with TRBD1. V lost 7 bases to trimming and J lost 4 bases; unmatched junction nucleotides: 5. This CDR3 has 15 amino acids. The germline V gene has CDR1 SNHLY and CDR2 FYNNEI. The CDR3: CASTTGTGGTGELFF. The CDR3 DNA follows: TGTGCCAGCACAACCGGGACAGGGGGCACCGGGGAGCTGTTTTTT.

CDR3 residues: CASSPQAGNTEAFF. CDR3 DNA: TGTGCCAGCTCACCACAGGCAGGCAACACTGAAGCTTTCTTT. The gene calls are TRBV18 and TRBJ1-1; D unresolved. The CDR3 length is 14 residues. Germline V gives CDR1 KGHSH, CDR2 LQKENI. Trimming took off 1 base at V and 2 bases at J, with 8 bases between the two ends.

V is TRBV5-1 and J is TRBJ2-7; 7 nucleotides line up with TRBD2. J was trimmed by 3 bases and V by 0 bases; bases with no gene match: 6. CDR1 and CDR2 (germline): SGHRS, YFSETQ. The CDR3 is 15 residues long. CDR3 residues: CASSLVAGEIYEQYF. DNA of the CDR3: TGCGCCAGCAGCTTGGTCGCGGGAGAGATCTACGAGCAGTACTTC.

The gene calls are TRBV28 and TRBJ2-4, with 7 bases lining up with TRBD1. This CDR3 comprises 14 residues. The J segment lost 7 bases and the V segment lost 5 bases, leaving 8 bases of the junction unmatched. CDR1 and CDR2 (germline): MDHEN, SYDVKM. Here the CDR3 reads CASSPIGTVNIQYF. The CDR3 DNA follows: TGTGCCAGCAGTCCGATTGGGACAGTGAACATTCAGTACTTC.

CDR3: CASSLDRSTGELFF. Written as DNA, the CDR3 is TGTGCCAGCAGCTTAGATCGGAGCACCGGGGAGCTGTTTTTT. This chain links TRBV11-3 with TRBJ2-2; no firm D call. The CDR3 contains 14 residues. Germline V gives CDR1 SGHNT, CDR2 YENEEA. V was shortened by 0 bases and J by 4 bases, with 6 bases between the two germline ends.

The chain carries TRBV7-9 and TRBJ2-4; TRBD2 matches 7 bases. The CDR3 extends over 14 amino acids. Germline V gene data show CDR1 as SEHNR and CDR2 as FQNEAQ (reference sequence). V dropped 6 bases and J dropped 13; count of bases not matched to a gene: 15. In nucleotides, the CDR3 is TGTGCCAGCAGACCCGCAACGGGAGGAACGGGCCAGTACTTC. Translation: CASRPATGGTGQYF.

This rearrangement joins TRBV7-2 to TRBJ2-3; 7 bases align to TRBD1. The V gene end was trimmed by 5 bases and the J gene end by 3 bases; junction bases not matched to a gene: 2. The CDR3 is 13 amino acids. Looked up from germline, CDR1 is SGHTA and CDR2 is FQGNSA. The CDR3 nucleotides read TGTGCCAGCAGCCCACAGGGGACAGATACGCAGTATTTT. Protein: CASSPQGTDTQYF.